This T cell receptor beta chain derives from a study of regulatory T cells in long-lasting Graves disease. Study-level information: Those with persistent Graves' disease had received antithyroid drugs for over 5 years with positive TSH receptor antibodies.

This sample's time point: persistent/refractory GD, antithyroid drugs over 5 years with positive TRAb. Extracted RNA from PBMCs served as the source of the TCR library. In germline, CDR1 is ENHRY, CDR2 SYGVKD. The length of the CDR3 is 17 residues. V lost 0 bases to trimming and J lost 4 bases, with 16 bases between them. Libraries of TCR beta came from iRepertoire HTBI primers plus Arm-PCR of CDR3 regions. TCRdb re-called the multiplex PCR reads with MiXCR, one entry per CDR3 protein. The table shows about 470,000 distinct CDR3 sequences, with 20% to 25% occurring only once. The origin of this receptor is a female donor with Graves disease. Specimen: peripheral blood mononuclear cells (PBMCs), collected when the disease was refractory, from a patient treated with antithyroid drugs. V usage is TRBV10-3 and J usage is TRBJ1-3; no reliable D call. The CDR3 region is CAISESSRERHGNTIYF. Written as DNA, the CDR3 is TGTGCCATCAGTGAGTCGAGCCGGGAGCGACACGGAAACACCATATATTTT.